Below, 26 T cell receptor beta chains from the same sample are listed, as sequenced in a study of monozygotic twins with inflammatory bowel disease. Using the 5' RACE reads, TCRdb records one entry per CDR3 protein without DNA. The sample data list 420,000 or so distinct CDR3 sequences. Sequenced input: blood. Receptors originate from a human donor with ulcerative colitis or Crohn's disease, or a healthy co-twin of an affected twin (not recorded which).

The chain employs TRBV6-2 or TRBV6-3 and TRBJ1-5; the TCRdb D gene call, TRBD1, has no DNA to confirm it. Germline CDR1 and CDR2: MNHEY and SVGEGT. CDR3 size: 13 residues. CDR3 sequence reads: CASSWGVNQPQHF.

The chain recombines TRBV12-3 or TRBV12-4 with TRBJ2-5; TCRdb's D call of TRBD2 is untestable without DNA. This CDR3 has 16 residues. The CDR3 sequence: CASTLSASGRAETQYF.

This chain joins TRBV14 and TRBJ2-6; TCRdb lists TRBD1, though no DNA is available to test this call. There are 18 residues in the CDR3. The germline CDR1 and CDR2 sequences are SGHDN and FVKESK. The CDR3: CASRPGTAFLSGANVLTF. The complete variable domain, with remaining parts taken from reference TRBV14 and TRBJ2-6, reads EAGVTQFPSHSVIEKGQTVTLRCDPISGHDNLYWYRRVMGKEIKFLLHFVKESKQDESGMPNNRFLAERTGGTYSTLKVQPAELEDSGVYFCASRPGTAFLSGANVLTFGAGSRLTVL.

The rearrangement uses TRBV3-1 and TRBJ1-3; with no DNA, the TCRdb D assignment of TRBD1 cannot be verified. CDR1 and CDR2 (germline): LGHDT, YNNKEL (reference sequence). The CDR3 runs to 13 residues. The CDR3 is CASSGDVGNTIYF.

This rearrangement joins TRBV12-3 or TRBV12-4 to TRBJ1-5. CDR3 length: 14 amino acids. The chain's CDR3 is CASSWSLDNQPQHF.

J is TRBJ2-5 and V is TRBV3-1; absent DNA, TCRdb's TRBD2 call cannot be checked. Germline loops: CDR1 LGHDT, CDR2 YNNKEL (reference sequence). The CDR3 has 16 residues. The CDR3 protein is CASSQLAGGLQETQYF.

This chain links TRBV5-1 with TRBJ1-4. The CDR3 spans 15 residues. Germline values: CDR1 SGHRS, CDR2 YFSETQ. This CDR3 is CASSLIGGRNEKSFF.

The rearrangement links TRBV5-1 to TRBJ2-5; no DNA is available, so the TRBD1 call from TCRdb remains unchecked. Germline CDR1 reads SGHRS; CDR2 reads YFSETQ. The CDR3 sequence is 16 residues long. The CDR3 reads CASSLGQGPGGETQYF. Based on the CDR3 plus reference TRBV5-1 and TRBJ2-5, the full variable domain is KAGVTQTPRYLIKTRGQQVTLSCSPISGHRSVSWYQQTPGQGLQFLFEYFSETQRNKGNFPGRFSGRQFSNSRSEMNVSTLELGDSALYLCASSLGQGPGGETQYFGPGTRLLVL.

V is TRBV5-4 and J is TRBJ2-7. Germline V lookup: CDR1 SGHNT, CDR2 YYREEE (reference sequence). The CDR3 runs 12 residues. This CDR3 reads CASSSIVSEQYF.

The chain's CDR3 is CASSLGAGVNSPLHF. The chain has TRBV7-6 and TRBJ1-6; TCRdb outputs TRBD1, but without DNA this stays unchecked. The CDR3 loop spans 15 amino acids. Germline V gene data show CDR1 as SGHVS and CDR2 as FNYEAQ.

J is TRBJ1-3 and V is TRBV20-1. Germline CDR1 DFQATT, CDR2 SNEGSKA (reference sequence). The length of the CDR3 is 15 residues. CDR3 amino acids: CSASSDGFSGNTIYF.

The chain links TRBV29-1 to TRBJ2-2. The CDR3 runs 13 residues. Germline V gene sequence: CDR1 SQVTM, CDR2 ANQGSEA. The chain's CDR3 is CSVDRGNTGELFF.

V usage is TRBV5-4 and J usage is TRBJ2-2. Germline V gene data show CDR1 as SGHNT and CDR2 as YYREEE (reference sequence). The CDR3 has 13 residues. CDR3 loop: CASSPEWVGELFF.

The V call is TRBV29-1, the J call TRBJ2-3; TCRdb's D call, TRBD1, is unchecked because there is no DNA. CDR1 and CDR2 from the germline V gene are SQVTM and ANQGSEA. The CDR3 covers 16 residues. CDR3 residues: CSVERDRGLGTDTQYF.

The chain links TRBV25-1 to TRBJ1-1; as DNA is missing, the TRBD1 call by TCRdb cannot be tested. Germline V gene sequence: CDR1 MGHDK, CDR2 SYGVNS. This CDR3 is built from 14 residues. This chain's CDR3 is CASRNPGFNTEAFF.

V usage is TRBV20-1 and J usage is TRBJ2-7; the TCRdb D gene call, TRBD1, has no DNA to confirm it. Germline V CDR1 and CDR2: DFQATT, SNEGSKA (reference sequence). There are 15 residues in the CDR3. The CDR3 loop is CSAPRGGGGSYEQYF.

The chain recombines TRBV27 with TRBJ1-1; no DNA is available, so the TRBD1 call from TCRdb remains unchecked. Germline V CDR1 and CDR2: MNHEY, SMNVEV (reference sequence). CDR3 length: 16 residues. CDR3 residues: CASRSRGAGMNTEAFF.

The J gene is TRBJ2-4, the V gene TRBV4-3; TCRdb names TRBD1, which stays unverified in the absence of DNA. The length of the CDR3 is 15 residues. Germline loops: CDR1 LGHNA, CDR2 YSLEER. CDR3 sequence reads: CASSHPKQGENIQYF.

The V call is TRBV6-5, the J call TRBJ2-7; TCRdb outputs TRBD1, but without DNA this stays unchecked. Germline-derived CDR1 and CDR2 are MNHEY and SVGAGI. The CDR3 length is 14 residues. The chain's CDR3 is CASSYSGQSYEQYF.

The chain couples TRBV12-3 or TRBV12-4 to TRBJ2-1. This CDR3 is 14 amino acids long. This chain's CDR3 is CASSLSLRYNEQFF.

CDR3 residues: CASSGRQGNSYEQYF. The rearrangement links TRBV27 to TRBJ2-7; TCRdb picks TRBD1, but there is no DNA to check that call. The CDR3 sequence is 15 residues long. In germline, CDR1 is MNHEY, CDR2 SMNVEV (reference sequence).

The genes are TRBV2 and TRBJ2-7; the TCRdb call, TRBD1, lacks DNA for checking. The CDR3 covers 14 residues. From germline, CDR1 is SNHLY and CDR2 FYNNEI. The CDR3 reads CASSERQYSYEQYF. Combining the CDR3 with reference TRBV2 and TRBJ2-7 gives the whole variable domain EPEVTQTPSHQVTQMGQEVILRCVPISNHLYFYWYRQILGQKVEFLVSFYNNEISEKSEIFDDQFSVERPDGSNFTLKIRSTKLEDSAMYFCASSERQYSYEQYFGPGTRLTVT.

The genes are TRBV4-1 and TRBJ1-1; TCRdb lists TRBD1, though no DNA is available to test this call. This CDR3 is 17 amino acids long. Germline V gene lookup returns CDR1 MGHRA and CDR2 YSYEKL. The CDR3: CASSQGVGPGQGARAFF.

This chain connects TRBV6-1 to TRBJ2-5; there is no DNA to check the TCRdb D call of TRBD1. The CDR3 runs 13 residues. Germline V gene data show CDR1 as MNHNS and CDR2 as SASEGT. Here the CDR3 reads CASSLERGETQYF.

The chain joins TRBV12-3 or TRBV12-4 to TRBJ1-4. This CDR3 is 13 amino acids long. CDR3 loop: CASSLKTGEKLFF.

This chain uses TRBV20-1 with TRBJ1-4; no DNA is available, so the TRBD1 call from TCRdb remains unchecked. The CDR3 is 14 amino acids. The germline V gene has CDR1 DFQATT and CDR2 SNEGSKA (reference sequence). CDR3: CSAGGGARGEKLFF.